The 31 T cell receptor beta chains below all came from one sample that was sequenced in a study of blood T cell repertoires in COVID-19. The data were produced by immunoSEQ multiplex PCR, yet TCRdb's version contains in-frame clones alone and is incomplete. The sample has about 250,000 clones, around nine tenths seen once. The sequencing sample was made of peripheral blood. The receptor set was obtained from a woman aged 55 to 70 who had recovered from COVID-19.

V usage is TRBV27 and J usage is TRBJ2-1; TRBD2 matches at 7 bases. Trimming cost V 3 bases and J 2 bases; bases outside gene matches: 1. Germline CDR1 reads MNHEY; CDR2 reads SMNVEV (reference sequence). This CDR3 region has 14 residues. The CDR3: CASSLAGAYNEQFF. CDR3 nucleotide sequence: TGTGCCAGCAGTTTGGCGGGGGCCTACAATGAGCAGTTCTTC.

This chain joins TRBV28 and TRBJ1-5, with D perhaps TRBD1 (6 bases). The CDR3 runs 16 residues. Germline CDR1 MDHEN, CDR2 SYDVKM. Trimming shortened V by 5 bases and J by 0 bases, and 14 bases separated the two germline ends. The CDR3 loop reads CASSPRGAPSNQPQHF. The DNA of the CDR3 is TGTGCCAGCAGTCCTCGGGGGGCTCCTAGCAATCAGCCCCAGCATTTT.

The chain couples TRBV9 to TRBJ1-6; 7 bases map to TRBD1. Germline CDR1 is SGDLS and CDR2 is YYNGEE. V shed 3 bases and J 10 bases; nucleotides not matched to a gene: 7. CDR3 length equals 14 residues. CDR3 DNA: TGTGCCAGCAGCGCCTGGACAGGCGGGTCACCCCTCCACTTT. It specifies CASSAWTGGSPLHF.

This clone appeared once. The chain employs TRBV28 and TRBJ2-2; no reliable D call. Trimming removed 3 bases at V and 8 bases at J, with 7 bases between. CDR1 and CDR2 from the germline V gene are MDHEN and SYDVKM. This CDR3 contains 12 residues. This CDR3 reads CASSFLSGELFF. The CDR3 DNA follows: TGTGCCAGCAGTTTTCTCTCGGGGGAGCTGTTTTTT.

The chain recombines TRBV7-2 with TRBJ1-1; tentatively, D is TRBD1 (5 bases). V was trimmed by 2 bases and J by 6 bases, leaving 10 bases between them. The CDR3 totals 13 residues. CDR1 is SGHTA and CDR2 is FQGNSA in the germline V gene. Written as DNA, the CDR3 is TGTGCCAGCAGCTTACGGAGGGACTCTGAAGCTTTCTTT. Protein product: CASSLRRDSEAFF.

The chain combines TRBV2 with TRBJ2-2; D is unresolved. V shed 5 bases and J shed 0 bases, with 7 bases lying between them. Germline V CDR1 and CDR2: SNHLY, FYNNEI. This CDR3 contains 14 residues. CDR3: CASSLGSNTGELFF. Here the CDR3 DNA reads TGTGCCAGCAGTCTAGGCTCGAACACCGGGGAGCTGTTTTTT. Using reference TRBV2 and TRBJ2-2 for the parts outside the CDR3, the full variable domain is EPEVTQTPSHQVTQMGQEVILRCVPISNHLYFYWYRQILGQKVEFLVSFYNNEISEKSEIFDDQFSVERPDGSNFTLKIRSTKLEDSAMYFCASSLGSNTGELFFGEGSRLTVL.

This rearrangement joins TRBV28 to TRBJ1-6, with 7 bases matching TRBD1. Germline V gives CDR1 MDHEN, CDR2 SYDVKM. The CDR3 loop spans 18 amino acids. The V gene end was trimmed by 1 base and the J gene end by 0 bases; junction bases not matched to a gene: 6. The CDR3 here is CASSLFRGSSSYNSPLHF. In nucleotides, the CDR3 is TGTGCCAGCAGTTTATTCAGGGGGTCAAGCTCCTATAATTCACCCCTCCACTTT.

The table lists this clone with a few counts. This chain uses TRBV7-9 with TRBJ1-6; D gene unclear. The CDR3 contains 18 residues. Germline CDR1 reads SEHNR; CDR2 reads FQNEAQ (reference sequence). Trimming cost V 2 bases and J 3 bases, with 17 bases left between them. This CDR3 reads CASSLRGSTPFYNSPLHF. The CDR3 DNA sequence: TGTGCCAGCAGCTTACGGGGTTCCACCCCGTTCTATAATTCACCCCTCCACTTT.

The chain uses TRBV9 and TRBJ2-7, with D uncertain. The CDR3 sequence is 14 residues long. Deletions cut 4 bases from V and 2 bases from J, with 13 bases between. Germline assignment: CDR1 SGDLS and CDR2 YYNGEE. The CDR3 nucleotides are TGTGCCAGCAGCCCGAGGATAGCAGCCTACGAGCAGTACTTC. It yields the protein CASSPRIAAYEQYF.

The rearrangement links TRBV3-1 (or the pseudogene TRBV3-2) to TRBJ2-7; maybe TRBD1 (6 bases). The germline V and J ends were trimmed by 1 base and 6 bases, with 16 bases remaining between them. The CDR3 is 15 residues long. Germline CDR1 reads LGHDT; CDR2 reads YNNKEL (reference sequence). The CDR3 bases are TGTGCCAGCAGCCAAGCCTCCGACAGGTCGGGCGAGCAGTACTTC. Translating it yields CASSQASDRSGEQYF.

CDR3 protein: CASSVVGDTSSGNTIYF. The CDR3 nucleotides are TGTGCCAGCAGCGTAGTCGGGGACACGAGCTCTGGAAACACCATATATTTT. The chain carries TRBV9 and TRBJ1-3, with D perhaps matching TRBD1 (6 bases). The CDR3 is 17 residues long. The germline V and J ends were trimmed by 0 bases and 0 bases, with 13 bases remaining between them. Germline-derived CDR1 and CDR2 are SGDLS and YYNGEE.

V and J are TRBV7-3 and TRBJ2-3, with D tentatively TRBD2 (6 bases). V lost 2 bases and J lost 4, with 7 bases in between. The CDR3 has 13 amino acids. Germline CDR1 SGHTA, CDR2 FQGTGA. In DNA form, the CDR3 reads TGTGCCAGCAGCTTATGGGGGGCAGATACGCAGTATTTT. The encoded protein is CASSLWGADTQYF.

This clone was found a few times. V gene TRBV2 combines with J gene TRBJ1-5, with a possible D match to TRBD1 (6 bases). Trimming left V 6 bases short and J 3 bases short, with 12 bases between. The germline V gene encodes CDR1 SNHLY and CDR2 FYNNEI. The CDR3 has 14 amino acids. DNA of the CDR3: TGTGCCAGCAGCCAGGACAGAGCCAATCAGCCCCAGCATTTT. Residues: CASSQDRANQPQHF.

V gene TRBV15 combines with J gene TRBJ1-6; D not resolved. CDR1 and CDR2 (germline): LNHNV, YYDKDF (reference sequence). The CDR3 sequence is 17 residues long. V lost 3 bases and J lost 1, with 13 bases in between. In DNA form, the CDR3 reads TGTGCCACCAGCAGGTACGAGGGAAGGTCCTATAATTCACCCCTCCACTTT. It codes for CATSRYEGRSYNSPLHF.

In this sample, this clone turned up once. CDR3 residues: CASSSRGVRGKETQYF. CDR3 DNA sequence: TGCGCCAGCAGCTCTCGGGGGGTTCGAGGAAAAGAGACCCAGTACTTC. This chain connects TRBV5-1 to TRBJ2-5, with TRBD2 identical over 7 bases. The CDR3 consists of 16 residues. V dropped 3 bases and J dropped 3; count of bases not matched to a gene: 11. The germline gives CDR1 SGHRS, CDR2 YFSETQ.

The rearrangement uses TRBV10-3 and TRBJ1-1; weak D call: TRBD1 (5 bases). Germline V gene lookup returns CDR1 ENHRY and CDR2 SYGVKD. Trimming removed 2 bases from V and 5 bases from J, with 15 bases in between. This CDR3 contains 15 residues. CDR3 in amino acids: CAISEVGHPGTEAFF. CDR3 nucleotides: TGTGCCATCAGTGAGGTCGGACACCCTGGGACTGAAGCTTTCTTT.

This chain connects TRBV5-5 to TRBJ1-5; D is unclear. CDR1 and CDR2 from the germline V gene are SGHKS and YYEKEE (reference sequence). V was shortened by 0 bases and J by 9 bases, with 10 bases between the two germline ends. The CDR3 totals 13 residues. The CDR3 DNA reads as TGTGCCAGCAGCTTGGGGTCGGCGGGGCCCCAGCATTTT. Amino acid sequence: CASSLGSAGPQHF.

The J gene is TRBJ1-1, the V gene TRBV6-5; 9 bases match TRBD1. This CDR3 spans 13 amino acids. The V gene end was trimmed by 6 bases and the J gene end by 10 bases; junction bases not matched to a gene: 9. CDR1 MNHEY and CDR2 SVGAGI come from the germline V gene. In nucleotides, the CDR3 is TGTGCCAGCAGCCCAAGTATGGGACAGGGAGCTTTCTTT. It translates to CASSPSMGQGAFF.

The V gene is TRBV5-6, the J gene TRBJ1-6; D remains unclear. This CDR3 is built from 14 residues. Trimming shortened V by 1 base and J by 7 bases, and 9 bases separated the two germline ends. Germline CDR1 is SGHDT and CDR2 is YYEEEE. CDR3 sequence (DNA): TGTGCCAGCAGCTTGTTACAGATCAATTCACCCCTCCACTTT. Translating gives CASSLLQINSPLHF.

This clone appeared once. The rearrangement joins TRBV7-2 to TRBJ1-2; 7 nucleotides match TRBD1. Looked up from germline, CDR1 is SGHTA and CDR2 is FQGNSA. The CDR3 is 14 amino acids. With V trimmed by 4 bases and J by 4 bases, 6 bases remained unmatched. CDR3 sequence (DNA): TGTGCCAGCAGCTCACTCCGGACAGGCTATGGCTACACCTTC. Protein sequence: CASSSLRTGYGYTF.

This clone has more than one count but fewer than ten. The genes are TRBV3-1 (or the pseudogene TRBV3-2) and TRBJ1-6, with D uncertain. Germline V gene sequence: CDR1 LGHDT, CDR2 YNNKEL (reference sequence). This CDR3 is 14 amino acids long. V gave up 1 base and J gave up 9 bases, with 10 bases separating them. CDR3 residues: CASSQGGFGSPLHF. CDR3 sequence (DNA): TGTGCCAGCAGCCAAGGAGGGTTTGGTTCACCCCTCCACTTT.

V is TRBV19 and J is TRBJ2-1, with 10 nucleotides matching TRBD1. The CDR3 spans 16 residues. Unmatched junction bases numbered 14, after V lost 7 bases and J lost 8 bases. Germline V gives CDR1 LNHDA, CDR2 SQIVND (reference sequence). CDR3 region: CASKTQGQGGRHEQFF. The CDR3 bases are TGTGCCAGTAAAACACAAGGACAGGGGGGGCGGCATGAGCAGTTCTTC.

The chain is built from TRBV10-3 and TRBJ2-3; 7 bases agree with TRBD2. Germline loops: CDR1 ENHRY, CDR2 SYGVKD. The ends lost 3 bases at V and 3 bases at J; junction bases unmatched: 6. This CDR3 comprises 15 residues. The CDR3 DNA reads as TGTGCCATCAGTGAATACCCCGGGGGGACAGATACGCAGTATTTT. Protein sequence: CAISEYPGGTDTQYF.

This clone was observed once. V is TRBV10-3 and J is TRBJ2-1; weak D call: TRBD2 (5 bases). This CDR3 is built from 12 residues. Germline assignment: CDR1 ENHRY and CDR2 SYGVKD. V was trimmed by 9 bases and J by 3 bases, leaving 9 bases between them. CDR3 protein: CAIEGYYNEQFF. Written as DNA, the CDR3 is TGTGCCATAGAGGGCTACTACAATGAGCAGTTCTTC.

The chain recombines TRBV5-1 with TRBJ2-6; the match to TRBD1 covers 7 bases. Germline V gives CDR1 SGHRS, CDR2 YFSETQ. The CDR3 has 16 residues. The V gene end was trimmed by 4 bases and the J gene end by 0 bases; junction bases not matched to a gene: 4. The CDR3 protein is CASSLDRRSGANVLTF. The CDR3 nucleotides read TGCGCCAGCAGCCTGGACAGGCGCTCTGGGGCCAACGTCCTGACTTTC.

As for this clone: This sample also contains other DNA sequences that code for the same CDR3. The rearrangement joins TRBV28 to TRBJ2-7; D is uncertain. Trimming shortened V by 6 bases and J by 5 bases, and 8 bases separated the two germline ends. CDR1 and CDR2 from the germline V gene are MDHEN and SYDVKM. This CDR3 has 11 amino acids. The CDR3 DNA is TGTGCCAGCAGGTTGGCGGACGAGCAGTACTTC. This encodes CASRLADEQYF.

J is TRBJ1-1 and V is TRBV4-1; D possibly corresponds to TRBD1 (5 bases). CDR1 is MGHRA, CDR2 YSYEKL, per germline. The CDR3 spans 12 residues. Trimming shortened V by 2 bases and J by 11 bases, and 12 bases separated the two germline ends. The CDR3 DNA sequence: TGCGCCAGCAGCCAACATACAGGAAACGCTTTCTTT. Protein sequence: CASSQHTGNAFF.

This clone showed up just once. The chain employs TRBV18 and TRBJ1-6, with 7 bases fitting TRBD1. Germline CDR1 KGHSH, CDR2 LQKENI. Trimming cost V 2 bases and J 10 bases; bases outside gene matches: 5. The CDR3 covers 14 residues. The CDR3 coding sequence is TGTGCCAGCTCACCAGACAGGGTCGGGTCACCCCTCCACTTT. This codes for CASSPDRVGSPLHF.

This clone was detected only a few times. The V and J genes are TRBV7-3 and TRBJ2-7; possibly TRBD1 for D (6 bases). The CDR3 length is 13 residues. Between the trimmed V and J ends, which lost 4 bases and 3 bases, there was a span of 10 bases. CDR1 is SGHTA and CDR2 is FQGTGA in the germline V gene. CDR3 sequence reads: CASSSGQNYEQYF. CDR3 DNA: TGTGCCAGCAGCTCGGGACAAAACTACGAGCAGTACTTC.

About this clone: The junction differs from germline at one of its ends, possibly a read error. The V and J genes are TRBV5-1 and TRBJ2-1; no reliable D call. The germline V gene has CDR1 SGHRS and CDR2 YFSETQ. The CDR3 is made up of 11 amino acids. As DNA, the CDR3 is TGCGCCAGCAGCTTGTTAACAGATTGGATCTTC. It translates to CASSLLTDWIF. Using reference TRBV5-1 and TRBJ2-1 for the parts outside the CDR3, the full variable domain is KAGVTQTPRYLIKTRGQQVTLSCSPISGHRSVSWYQQTPGQGLQFLFEYFSETQRNKGNFPGRFSGRQFSNSRSEMNVSTLELGDSALYLCASSLLTDWIFGPGTRLTVL.

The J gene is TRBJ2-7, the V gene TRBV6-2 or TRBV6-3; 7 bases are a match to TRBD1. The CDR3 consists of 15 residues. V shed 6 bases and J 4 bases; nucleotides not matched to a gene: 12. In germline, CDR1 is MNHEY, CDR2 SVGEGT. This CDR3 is CASSKGTADVYEQYF. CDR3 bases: TGTGCCAGCAGCAAAGGGACAGCTGACGTTTACGAGCAGTACTTC.